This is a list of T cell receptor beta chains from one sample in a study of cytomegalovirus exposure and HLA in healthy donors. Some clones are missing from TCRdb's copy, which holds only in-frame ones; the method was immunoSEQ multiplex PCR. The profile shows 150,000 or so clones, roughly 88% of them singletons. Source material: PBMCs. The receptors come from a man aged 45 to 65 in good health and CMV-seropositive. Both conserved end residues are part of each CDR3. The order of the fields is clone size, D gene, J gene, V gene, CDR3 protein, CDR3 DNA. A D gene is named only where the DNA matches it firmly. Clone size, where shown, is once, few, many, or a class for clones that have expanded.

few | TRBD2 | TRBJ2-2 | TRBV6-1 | CASSVGLAATGELFF | TGTGCCAGCAGCGTCGGACTAGCGGCTACCGGGGAGCTGTTTTTT
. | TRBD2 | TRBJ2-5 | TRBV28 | CASSWPGLAGLFPMEETQYF | TGTGCCAGCAGTTGGCCAGGACTAGCGGGACTATTTCCGATGGAAGAGACCCAGTACTTC
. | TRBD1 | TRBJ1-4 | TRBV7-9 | CASSAPSGTGSGEKLFF | TGTGCCAGCAGCGCCCCATCCGGGACAGGGTCAGGTGAAAAACTGTTTTTT
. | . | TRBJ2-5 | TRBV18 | CASSPNSEETQYF | TGTGCCAGCTCACCAAACAGTGAAGAGACCCAGTACTTC
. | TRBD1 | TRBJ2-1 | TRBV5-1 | CASSFTGTGLVNEQFF | TGCGCCAGCAGCTTTACCGGGACAGGTTTAGTCAATGAGCAGTTCTTC
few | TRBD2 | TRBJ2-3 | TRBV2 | CASRPLLAGGQADTQYF | TGTGCCAGCAGGCCCTTACTAGCGGGAGGCCAGGCAGATACGCAGTATTTT
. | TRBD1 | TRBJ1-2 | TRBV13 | CASSLGAGGNYGYTF | TGTGCCAGCAGCTTAGGGGCAGGGGGCAACTATGGCTACACCTTC
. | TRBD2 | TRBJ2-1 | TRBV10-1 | CASSRTSGGLYDEQFF | TGCGCCAGCAGCCGGACTAGCGGGGGCCTCTATGATGAGCAGTTCTTC
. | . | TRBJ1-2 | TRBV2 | CASSGRAGGYTF | TGTGCCAGCAGCGGGCGGGCGGGAGGCTACACCTTC
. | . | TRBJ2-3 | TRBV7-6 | CASSPRAARGQYF | TGTGCCAGCAGCCCGCGGGCGGCGCGGGGGCAGTATTTT
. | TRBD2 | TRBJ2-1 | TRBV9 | CASSETSGGALGNEQFF | TGTGCCAGCAGCGAAACTAGCGGGGGGGCGTTAGGCAATGAGCAGTTCTTC
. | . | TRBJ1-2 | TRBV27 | CASSAQGRRVYTF | TGTGCCAGCAGCGCACAGGGTAGGAGAGTCTACACCTTC
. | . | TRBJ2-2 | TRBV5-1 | CASSFSGLLNTGELFF | TGCGCCAGCAGCTTCAGCGGACTACTAAACACCGGGGAGCTGTTTTTT
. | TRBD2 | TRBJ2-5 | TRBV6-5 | CASSSPGLAGFETQYF | TGTGCCAGCAGTTCTCCGGGACTAGCGGGATTTGAGACCCAGTACTTC
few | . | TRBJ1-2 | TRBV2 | CASSEDFGDYGYTF | TGTGCCAGCAGTGAAGATTTTGGAGACTATGGCTACACCTTC
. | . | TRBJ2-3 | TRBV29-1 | CSVFGGKQYF | TGCAGCGTTTTTGGGGGCAAGCAGTATTTT
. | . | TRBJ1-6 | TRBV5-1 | CASSLGANSPLHF | TGCGCCAGCAGCTTGGGCGCTAATTCACCCCTCCACTTT
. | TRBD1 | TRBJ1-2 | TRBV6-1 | CASSSGTGVYGYTF | TGTGCCAGCAGTTCCGGGACAGGGGTCTATGGCTACACCTTC
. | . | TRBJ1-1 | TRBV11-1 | CASSWGPILSTEAFF | TGTGCCAGCAGCTGGGGGCCGATTCTGAGCACTGAAGCTTTCTTT